This T cell receptor (beta chain) was profiled in a study of vaccination and CD4 T cells after COVID-19. Overall study context: Investigators stimulated cells with overlapping spike peptides drawn from SARS-CoV-2, HCoV-NL63, HCoV-OC43 and HCoV-229E.

Stated treatment: roughly 10-day PBMC culture with coronavirus spike peptide pools or control peptides (ViraFEST assay). ViraFEST sequenced TCRs after peptide-pool expansion of antigen-specific T cells. Wells contained around 2 million PBMCs each, and these were cultured with about 10 IU/ml IL-2 and around 9.6 ug/ml peptide pools. Note on this clonotype: Antigen: not known.

The Oncomine TCR Beta short-read assay was applied to DNA of cultured CD4+ T cells. TCRdb reanalysed the PCR reads using MiXCR and keeps one entry per CDR3 protein. The sample shows about 14,000 distinct CDR3 sequences, under 30% of them seen only once. This TCR was recovered from a human donor with COVID-19. Sequencing was carried out using cultured CD4+ T cells from blood.

The CDR3 sequence: CASSLPGLAGGANTGELFF. CDR3 bases: TGTGCCAGCAGCTTACCGGGACTAGCGGGGGGCGCGAACACCGGGGAGCTGTTTTTT. The gene calls are TRBV7-2 and TRBJ2-2; 15 bases agree with TRBD2. The ends lost 2 bases at V and 0 bases at J; junction bases unmatched: 4. Germline CDR1 is SGHTA and CDR2 is FQGNSA. The CDR3 contains 19 residues.